This T cell receptor (beta chain) was recovered during a study of cytomegalovirus exposure and HLA in healthy donors. About the research overall: As an earlier analysis found, roughly 180 million T cells yielded 90 million to 140 million unique TCR beta sequences.

Primers for the PCR totalled 60 Vbeta and 13 Jbeta. How the authors handled the data: Unique TCR beta chains numbered approximately 76 million in a later analysis, with roughly 11 million shared. Sequencing was performed with immunoSEQ multiplex PCR; in TCRdb, only in-frame clones are kept and a portion is missing. That table furnishes V, J and clone size, whereas the DNA furnished D and trimming. The sample lists some 200,000 clones; more than 75% were seen once. This CDR3 region has 13 residues. Germline V lookup: CDR1 MNHEY, CDR2 SMNVEV (reference sequence). The sequence was collected from a woman aged 40 to 55 in good health and CMV-seronegative. The sample taken for sequencing was PBMCs. The genes are TRBV27 and TRBJ2-5; TRBD2 is a possible D gene (6 bases). The DNA matches TRBJ2-7 better at its end, which makes the J call doubtful. CDR3 in amino acids: CASSPAGSYEQYF. In DNA, the CDR3 is TGTGCCAGCAGTCCCGCGGGGTCCTACGAGCAGTACTTC.